The following is a TCR beta chain sequence with its context. What antigen it recognizes has not been identified. No much larger clonotype is one base removed from it; base qualities were not supplied. The data are from a study of T-cell reconstitution after alpha-beta-depleted transplantation in children listed by TCRdb under 2016. Some background on the complete study: The study quantitatively tracked T-cell immune reconstitution after TCRalphabeta/CD19-depleted allogeneic hematopoietic cell transplantation in children using TCR repertoire profiling.

V was cut back by 3 bases and J by 9 bases, leaving a gap of 21 bases between them. CDR1 and CDR2 were assigned from the germline V gene (reference sequence) as DFQATT and SNEGSKA. Its CDR3 holds 15 amino acids, cysteine through phenylalanine. Of the read, only the CDR3 DNA is kept; its 45 bases are in frame from base 1. Library creation used PCR. Sequencing instrument: Illumina HiSeq 2500. TCR library preparation used molecular barcoding, with unique molecular identifiers applied to normalize quantification of the TCRbeta repertoire. TCRdb handled the public reads itself, with Q25 trimming in fastp and clone calling in MiXCR, and kept productive beta chains. Rows are unified per CDR3 protein, each entry keeping the most common DNA and genes. The sample data list approximately 340,000 distinct CDR3 sequences, and 10% to 13% of these were observed just once. The ten largest clones take up approximately 2.3% of the sample.

This material consisted of PBMCs from the stem cell graft donor, taken from the stem cell graft. The receptor was isolated from a human donor who donated a stem cell graft to a child with acute lymphoblastic leukemia. The chain is made from TRBV20-1 and TRBJ1-5, with TRBD1 tentatively as D gene (6 bases match). The nucleotides are TGCAGTGCTAGTCCTTTTGGGGGCCCGGAGGGGCCCCAGCATTTT. It encodes CSASPFGGPEGPQHF.